Following are 28 T cell receptor beta chains from one sample sequenced in a study of T cell clusters in autoimmune cytopenias. Multiplex touch-down PCR amplified TRB using TRB-A and TRB-B pools in one tube. TCRdb re-called the multiplex PCR reads and gives one entry per CDR3 protein, without DNA. The sample includes under 13,000 distinct CDR3 sequences. TRB amplification used roughly 250 ng of peripheral blood genomic DNA. Separately, the same data were catalogued under a study of T cell repertoires in aging, cancer and after chemotherapy.

Material for sequencing was peripheral blood. The receptor source for this set is a human donor in good health.

Frequency places this clonotype as medium-sized. The CDR3 here is CASSWGQGGFEQFF. The V and J genes are TRBV7-6 and TRBJ2-1; the TRBD1 assignment by TCRdb is unverifiable without DNA. CDR1 and CDR2 from the germline V gene are SGHVS and FNYEAQ. This CDR3 is 14 amino acids long.

This clonotype counts as medium-sized by frequency. This CDR3 reads CATSRDRGPTVNEKLFF. The genes are TRBV15 and TRBJ1-4; TCRdb's D call, TRBD1, is unchecked because there is no DNA. This CDR3 is built from 17 residues. CDR1 and CDR2 from the germline V gene are LNHNV and YYDKDF (reference sequence).

The chain carries TRBV28 and TRBJ2-1; TCRdb names TRBD1, which stays unverified in the absence of DNA. The CDR3 extends over 11 amino acids. Germline lookup yields CDR1 MDHEN and CDR2 SYDVKM. The CDR3 region is CASTAGLEQFF. The full variable domain, with the rest looked up from reference TRBV28 and TRBJ2-1, is DVKVTQSSRYLVKRTGEKVFLECVQDMDHENMFWYRQDPGLGLRLIYFSYDVKMKEKGDIPEGYSVSREKKERFSLILESASTNQTSMYLCASTAGLEQFFGPGTRLTVL.

The CDR3 reads CASSRGTSGTDTQYF. V gene TRBV18 combines with J gene TRBJ2-3; TCRdb proposes TRBD2, but this gene call is untestable without DNA. The CDR3 extends over 15 amino acids. In germline, CDR1 is KGHSH, CDR2 LQKENI. The variable domain in full, with the rest retrieved from reference TRBV18 and TRBJ2-3, is NAGVMQNPRHLVRRRGQEARLRCSPMKGHSHVYWYRQLPEEGLKFMVYLQKENIIDESGMPKERFSAEFPKEGPSILRIQQVVRGDSAAYFCASSRGTSGTDTQYFGPGTRLTVL.

The rearrangement uses TRBV7-9 and TRBJ2-3. CDR1 SEHNR and CDR2 FQNEAQ come from the germline V gene (reference sequence). The CDR3 is made up of 12 amino acids. CDR3 sequence reads: CASSTSTDTQYF.

This clonotype counts as medium-sized by frequency. V is TRBV29-1 and J is TRBJ2-1; TCRdb's D call, TRBD1, is unchecked because there is no DNA. The CDR3 has 14 residues. Per the germline V gene, CDR1 is SQVTM and CDR2 is ANQGSEA. The CDR3 reads CSVEVQGRGNEQFF.

The V gene is TRBV6-6, the J gene TRBJ2-7; the TCRdb call, TRBD1, lacks DNA for checking. This CDR3 is 14 amino acids long. Germline-derived CDR1 and CDR2 are MNHNY and SVGAGI (reference sequence). CDR3 in amino acids: CASSPPGRPREQYF.

The chain links TRBV24-1 to TRBJ2-1; the D call of TRBD2 rests on TCRdb alone, since no DNA is present to check it. The CDR3 is 17 residues long. Germline loops: CDR1 KGHDR, CDR2 SFDVKD. The CDR3 sequence is CATSDPVKRGGHVEQFF.

This rearrangement joins TRBV15 to TRBJ2-7. Per the germline V gene, CDR1 is LNHNV and CDR2 is YYDKDF (reference sequence). CDR3 length: 14 amino acids. The CDR3 loop is CATSYSGIFYEQYF.

Its frequency marks this clonotype as medium-sized. The CDR3 sequence is CASSAMRGRADTQYF. The chain couples TRBV10-2 to TRBJ2-3; the D gene TCRdb calls, TRBD1, cannot be checked with no DNA. Per germline, CDR1 WSHSY and CDR2 SAAADI. CDR3 length equals 15 residues.

This chain connects TRBV28 to TRBJ1-5. The CDR3 has 12 residues. Germline V CDR1 and CDR2: MDHEN, SYDVKM. The CDR3 loop is CASRLRDQPQHF.

The chain is built from TRBV7-9 and TRBJ1-4; TCRdb names TRBD1, which stays unverified in the absence of DNA. From germline, CDR1 is SEHNR and CDR2 FQNEAQ (reference sequence). This CDR3 has 16 residues. The CDR3 is CASTADRVGTNEKLFF.

CDR3 region: CASSLPSTGQTLYGYTF. The J gene is TRBJ1-2, the V gene TRBV11-2; TCRdb reports TRBD1, a call that lacks DNA to check it against. The germline gives CDR1 SGHAT, CDR2 FQNNGV. The CDR3 contains 17 residues. The variable domain in full, with the rest retrieved from reference TRBV11-2 and TRBJ1-2, is EAGVAQSPRYKIIEKRQSVAFWCNPISGHATLYWYQQILGQGPKLLIQFQNNGVVDDSQLPKDRFSAERLKGVDSTLKIQPAKLEDSAVYLCASSLPSTGQTLYGYTFGSGTRLTVV.

By frequency, this clonotype is medium-sized (0.01 to 0.1%). The chain is built from TRBV6-1 and TRBJ1-6; TCRdb indicates TRBD1, and absent DNA this call remains unverified. The CDR3 is 15 residues long. Germline V gene lookup returns CDR1 MNHNS and CDR2 SASEGT. The CDR3 region is CASSGDRAYNSPLHF.

The chain is built from TRBV10-3 and TRBJ2-3; TCRdb's D call, TRBD1, is unchecked because there is no DNA. Germline CDR1 and CDR2: ENHRY and SYGVKD. CDR3 length equals 16 residues. CDR3 sequence: CAISESRTGSSDTQYF.

The rearrangement uses TRBV14 and TRBJ2-1; TCRdb proposes TRBD1, but this gene call is untestable without DNA. The CDR3 loop spans 15 amino acids. The germline gives CDR1 SGHDN, CDR2 FVKESK. CDR3 loop: CASSPGGRKNNEQFF. Full variable domain (rest looked up from reference TRBV14 and TRBJ2-1): EAGVTQFPSHSVIEKGQTVTLRCDPISGHDNLYWYRRVMGKEIKFLLHFVKESKQDESGMPNNRFLAERTGGTYSTLKVQPAELEDSGVYFCASSPGGRKNNEQFFGPGTRLTVL.

The chain joins TRBV18 to TRBJ1-5; TCRdb gives TRBD1 as the D gene, but with no DNA this cannot be confirmed. Germline V CDR1 and CDR2: KGHSH, LQKENI. The CDR3 extends over 18 amino acids. The CDR3 region is CASSPGGTGGLSNQPQHF.

This clonotype shows up as medium-sized (0.01 to 0.1%) by frequency. The CDR3 protein is CASSLAGGVVKAFF. The chain couples TRBV5-6 to TRBJ1-1. The CDR3 contains 14 residues. Germline V gene lookup returns CDR1 SGHDT and CDR2 YYEEEE.

This clonotype is classed as medium-sized by frequency. The chain carries TRBV19 and TRBJ2-1; the D call from TCRdb, TRBD1, cannot be confirmed without DNA. The germline CDR1 and CDR2 sequences are LNHDA and SQIVND (reference sequence). This CDR3 is 16 amino acids long. The CDR3 spells CASSVTGASSYNEQFF.

By frequency, this clonotype is medium-sized (0.01 to 0.1%). V gene TRBV6-4 combines with J gene TRBJ2-1. The CDR3 is 16 amino acids. Germline lookup yields CDR1 MRHNA and CDR2 SNTAGT. The CDR3 here is CASSDTATSSYNEQFF.

The CDR3 loop is CASSYRTGERIQYF. V gene TRBV6-2 or TRBV6-3 combines with J gene TRBJ2-5; absent DNA, TCRdb's TRBD1 call cannot be checked. The CDR3 spans 14 residues. Germline CDR1 is MNHEY and CDR2 is SVGEGT.

This rearrangement joins TRBV4-3 to TRBJ2-1; TCRdb's D gene call, TRBD1, goes unchecked for lack of DNA. The CDR3 runs to 16 residues. Germline V gene lookup returns CDR1 LGHNA and CDR2 YSLEER. The CDR3 loop reads CASRHQGVISYNEQFF.

CDR3 protein: CASSLGTHFQPQHF. The genes are TRBV7-9 and TRBJ1-5. CDR3 length: 14 amino acids. Germline values: CDR1 SEHNR, CDR2 FQNEAQ (reference sequence).

V and J are TRBV5-1 and TRBJ2-5; with no DNA, the TCRdb D assignment of TRBD2 cannot be verified. Germline CDR1 SGHRS, CDR2 YFSETQ. The CDR3 loop spans 15 amino acids. The CDR3 sequence: CASSPQTTPEETQYF.

This clonotype counts as medium-sized by frequency. This chain joins TRBV7-3 and TRBJ2-1; absent DNA, TCRdb's TRBD2 call cannot be checked. CDR1 SGHTA and CDR2 FQGTGA come from the germline V gene. The CDR3 consists of 17 residues. The CDR3 region is CASSLTGRTSRYNEQFF.

This clonotype ranks as medium-sized in terms of frequency. This rearrangement joins TRBV6-1 to TRBJ2-5; TCRdb's D call, TRBD1, is unchecked because there is no DNA. CDR3 length: 13 residues. Germline CDR1 MNHNS, CDR2 SASEGT. CDR3 region: CASSIGGWETQYF.

The chain carries TRBV6-5 and TRBJ1-5; TCRdb gives TRBD1 as the D gene, but with no DNA this cannot be confirmed. This CDR3 spans 14 amino acids. Germline V gene sequence: CDR1 MNHEY, CDR2 SVGAGI. The CDR3 loop reads CASTSGTGDQPQHF.

CDR3 sequence: CASSLVGADTQYF. J is TRBJ2-3 and V is TRBV11-2; as DNA is missing, the TRBD1 call by TCRdb cannot be tested. Germline lookup yields CDR1 SGHAT and CDR2 FQNNGV. This CDR3 contains 13 residues. Looking up the rest from reference TRBV11-2 and TRBJ2-3 gives the full variable domain: EAGVAQSPRYKIIEKRQSVAFWCNPISGHATLYWYQQILGQGPKLLIQFQNNGVVDDSQLPKDRFSAERLKGVDSTLKIQPAKLEDSAVYLCASSLVGADTQYFGPGTRLTVL.